The clone carrying this TCR beta chain showed up just a few times. MiXCR was run by TCRdb on the RACE reads, yielding one entry per CDR3 protein. The sample shows 60,000 to 70,000 distinct CDR3 sequences, approximately 9.9% of them seen only once. Germline-derived CDR1 and CDR2 are LNHDA and SQIVND (reference sequence). The CDR3 has 15 amino acids. V lost 3 bases and J 4 bases, leaving 12 bases between the germline ends. Time point in this sample: pre-sensitization, week 0. The treatment was: therapeutic diphenylcyclopropenone sensitization with weekly scalp DPC. These data originate in a study of human T cells and chemical hapten exposure.

The sequence was collected from a woman aged 50 to 60 with alopecia areata. Some clones in this sample may be carry-over from other donors' samples. The chain couples TRBV19 to TRBJ2-2, with no clear D. Material: whole blood, obtained in connection with sensitization to the hapten diphenylcyclopropenone (DPC). Here the CDR3 DNA reads TGTGCCAGTAGTATTACTCAAGTGGGCACCGGGGAGCTGTTTTTT. Translated, it gives CASSITQVGTGELFF.